Listed here are 12 T cell receptor beta chains from one sample, sequenced in a study of monozygotic twins with cystic fibrosis. TCRdb's copy holds only in-frame clones and misses some; the assay was immunoSEQ multiplex PCR. The sample has 20,000 to 25,000 clones; around 97% are singletons. Sequenced material: blood. These receptors all stem from a girl aged 10-17 years with cystic fibrosis.

CDR3 loop: CASSVTNRDRVFNEQFF. CDR3 DNA: TGTGCCAGCAGTGTCACGAACCGGGACAGGGTCTTCAATGAGCAGTTCTTC. This chain links TRBV25-1 with TRBJ2-1; 9 nucleotides match TRBD1. V was pared by 4 bases and J by 6 bases, with 13 bases of the junction left unmatched. Looked up from germline, CDR1 is MGHDK and CDR2 is SYGVNS. The CDR3 is 17 residues long.

The chain uses TRBV7-9 and TRBJ1-4, with TRBD1 as a possible D gene (5 bases). The CDR3 contains 16 residues. Germline V gene data show CDR1 as SEHNR and CDR2 as FQNEAQ (reference sequence). Trimming took 1 base from V and 2 from J, leaving 11 bases between them. The CDR3 spells CASSLEPGRTNEKLFF. CDR3 nucleotides: TGTGCCAGCAGCTTAGAGCCAGGGAGGACTAATGAAAAACTGTTTTTT.

The chain carries TRBV6-1 and TRBJ1-3; D is perhaps TRBD1 (5 bases). The CDR3 is 15 amino acids. V dropped 7 bases and J dropped 0 bases, with 13 bases sitting between them. Germline V CDR1 and CDR2: MNHNS, SASEGT. The CDR3 loop reads CASTPVGASGNTIYF. Here the CDR3 DNA reads TGTGCCAGCACCCCGGTTGGGGCCTCTGGAAACACCATATATTTT.

This clone was recorded once. This chain uses TRBV28 with TRBJ2-1, with TRBD2 identical over 14 bases. CDR1 and CDR2 from the germline V gene are MDHEN and SYDVKM. The CDR3 contains 21 residues. V lost 4 bases, J lost 0 bases, and 14 bases stayed unmatched. This CDR3 is CASSSPTGTSGGTSSYNEQFF. The CDR3 nucleotides read TGTGCCAGCAGTTCCCCGACGGGGACTAGCGGGGGAACGAGCTCCTACAATGAGCAGTTCTTC.

This sequence joins TRBV5-1 and TRBJ2-3, with 12 nucleotides matching TRBD2. Unmatched junction bases numbered 22, after V lost 4 bases and J lost 1 base. CDR1 and CDR2 (germline): SGHRS, YFSETQ. The CDR3 spans 22 residues. CDR3 loop: CASSPPGGGLTSGSGGTDTQYF. The CDR3, as DNA: TGCGCCAGCAGCCCCCCCGGGGGAGGGTTGACTAGCGGGAGTGGCGGCACAGATACGCAGTATTTT.

The rearrangement links TRBV4-1 to TRBJ1-5; the match to TRBD1 covers 7 bases. CDR3 length: 16 amino acids. Unmatched junction bases numbered 11, after V lost 0 bases and J lost 9 bases. Germline V lookup: CDR1 MGHRA, CDR2 YSYEKL. CDR3 region: CASSQDSRQGGVPQHF. The CDR3 DNA is TGCGCCAGCAGCCAAGATTCGAGGCAGGGGGGAGTGCCCCAGCATTTT.

The chain recombines TRBV6-1 with TRBJ2-1; 14 nucleotides agree with TRBD2. Germline CDR1 is MNHNS and CDR2 is SASEGT. This CDR3 spans 16 amino acids. After removal of 2 bases from V and 6 bases from J, the junction contained 3 bases not matched to a gene. The CDR3: CASSEWGTSGSNEQFF. In DNA, the CDR3 is TGTGCCAGCAGTGAATGGGGGACTAGCGGGAGCAATGAGCAGTTCTTC.

CDR3 amino acids: CASSLISGTRGNQPQHF. Here the CDR3 DNA reads TGTGCCAGCAGCCTCATATCCGGGACGAGGGGCAATCAGCCCCAGCATTTT. The gene calls are TRBV7-8 and TRBJ1-5; possible D gene TRBD1, 5 bases. CDR1 and CDR2 (germline): SGHVS, FQNEAQ. V lost 5 bases, J lost 2 bases, and 19 bases lay in between. The CDR3 consists of 17 residues.

The chain carries TRBV25-1 and TRBJ2-2, with 11 bases matching TRBD2. With 5 bases clipped from V and 5 bases from J, the junction kept 7 bases outside the gene matches. Germline V gives CDR1 MGHDK, CDR2 SYGVNS. This CDR3 has 16 amino acids. The CDR3 DNA is TGTGCCAGCAGTTCCGGGACTAGCGGAAGTACCGGGGAGCTGTTTTTT. Protein: CASSSGTSGSTGELFF.

The rearrangement uses TRBV7-2 and TRBJ2-5, with TRBD1 matching 8 bases. J gave up 7 bases and V 1 base, and 8 bases lay outside the gene matches. The CDR3 spans 15 residues. Germline CDR1 reads SGHTA; CDR2 reads FQGNSA. The CDR3 DNA sequence: TGTGCCAGCAGCTTAGGGTCAGGGGGCGGCCGGACCCAGTACTTC. This sequence encodes CASSLGSGGGRTQYF.

This clone has a single count. V and J are TRBV27 and TRBJ2-7; D is perhaps TRBD1 (6 bases). Trimming stripped 3 bases from V and 4 bases from J, with 16 bases between. Germline V CDR1 and CDR2: MNHEY, SMNVEV (reference sequence). This CDR3 has 15 amino acids. The CDR3 loop is CASSFNRDKPYEQYF. CDR3 nucleotide sequence: TGTGCCAGCAGTTTTAACCGGGACAAACCTTACGAGCAGTACTTC.

This chain connects TRBV5-6 to TRBJ1-2; 7 bases are shared with TRBD1. Losses at the gene ends were 3 bases for V and 3 bases for J; bases not matched to a gene: 2. CDR1 is SGHDT, CDR2 YYEEEE, per germline. This CDR3 spans 13 amino acids. The CDR3 coding sequence is TGTGCCAGCAGCTGGGACAGATACTATGGCTACACCTTC. As protein: CASSWDRYYGYTF.